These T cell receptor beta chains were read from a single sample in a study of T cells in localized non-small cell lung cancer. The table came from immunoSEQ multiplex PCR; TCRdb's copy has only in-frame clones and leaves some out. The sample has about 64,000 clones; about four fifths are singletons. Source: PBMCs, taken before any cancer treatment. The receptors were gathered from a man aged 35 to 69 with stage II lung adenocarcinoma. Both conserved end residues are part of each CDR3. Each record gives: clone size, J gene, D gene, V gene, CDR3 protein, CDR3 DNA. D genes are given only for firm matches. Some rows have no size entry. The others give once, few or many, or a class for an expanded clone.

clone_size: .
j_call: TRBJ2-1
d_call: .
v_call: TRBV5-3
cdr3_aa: CARSLHEQFF
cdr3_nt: TGTGCCAGAAGCTTGCATGAGCAGTTCTTC

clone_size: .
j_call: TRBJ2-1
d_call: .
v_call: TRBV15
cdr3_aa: CATSRATGGPQFF
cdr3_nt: TGTGCCACCAGCAGAGCGACTGGGGGTCCGCAGTTCTTC

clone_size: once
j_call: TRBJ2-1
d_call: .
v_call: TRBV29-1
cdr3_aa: CSVAYVGDEQFF
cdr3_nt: TGCAGCGTTGCGTACGTGGGAGATGAGCAGTTCTTC

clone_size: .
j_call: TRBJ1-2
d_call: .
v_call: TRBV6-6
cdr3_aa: CASSYSGGRGDGYTF
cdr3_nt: TGTGCCAGCAGTTACTCGGGGGGGCGCGGGGATGGCTACACCTTC

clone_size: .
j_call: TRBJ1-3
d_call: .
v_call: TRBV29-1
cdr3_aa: CSVLRDNSGNTIYF
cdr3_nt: TGCAGCGTTCTCAGAGATAACTCTGGAAACACCATATATTTT

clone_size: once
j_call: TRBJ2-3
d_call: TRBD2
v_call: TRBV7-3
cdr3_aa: CASSLGLDTDTQYF
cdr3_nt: TGTGCCAGCAGCTTAGGACTAGACACAGATACGCAGTATTTT

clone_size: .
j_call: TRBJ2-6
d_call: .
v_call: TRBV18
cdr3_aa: CASRNGPTGEKSGANVLTF
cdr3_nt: TGTGCCAGCCGCAACGGCCCGACAGGAGAAAAGTCTGGGGCCAACGTCCTGACTTTC

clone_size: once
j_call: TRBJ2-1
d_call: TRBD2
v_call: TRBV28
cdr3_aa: CASSNSGRSYNEQFF
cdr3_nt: TGTGCCAGCAGTAATAGCGGGAGGTCCTACAATGAGCAGTTCTTC

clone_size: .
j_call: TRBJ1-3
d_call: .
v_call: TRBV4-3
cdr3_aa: CASSQDRPGRDTIYF
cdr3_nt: TGCGCCAGCAGCCAAGATAGGCCCGGTAGGGACACCATATATTTT

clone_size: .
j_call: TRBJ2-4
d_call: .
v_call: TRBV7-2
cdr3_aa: CASSLRVLAKNIQYF
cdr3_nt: TGTGCCAGCAGCTTACGGGTTCTGGCCAAAAACATTCAGTACTTC

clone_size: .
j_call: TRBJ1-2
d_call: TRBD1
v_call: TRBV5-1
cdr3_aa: CASWPGTGGSYGYTF
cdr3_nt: TGCGCCAGCTGGCCCGGGACAGGGGGATCCTATGGCTACACCTTC

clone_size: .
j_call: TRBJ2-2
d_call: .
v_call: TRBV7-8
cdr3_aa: CASSLGVTGNTGELFF
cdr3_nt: TGTGCCAGCAGCTTAGGGGTGACGGGAAACACCGGGGAGCTGTTTTTT

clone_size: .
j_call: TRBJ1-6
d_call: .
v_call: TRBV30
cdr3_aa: CAWTSPGSSPLHF
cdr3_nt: TGTGCCTGGACTTCTCCAGGATCCTCACCCCTCCACTTT

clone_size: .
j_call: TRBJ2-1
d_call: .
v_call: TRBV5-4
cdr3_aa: CASSPRSPGNEQFF
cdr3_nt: TGTGCCAGCTCCCCTAGGAGCCCGGGCAATGAGCAGTTCTTC

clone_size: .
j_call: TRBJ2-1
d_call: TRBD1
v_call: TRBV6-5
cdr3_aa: CASSDPGTAYNEQFF
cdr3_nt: TGTGCCAGCAGCGACCCCGGGACAGCCTACAATGAGCAGTTCTTC

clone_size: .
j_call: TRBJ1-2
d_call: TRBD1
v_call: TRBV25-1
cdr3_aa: CASSASQGAAGYTF
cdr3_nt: TGTGCCAGCAGTGCTTCACAGGGGGCCGCGGGCTACACCTTC

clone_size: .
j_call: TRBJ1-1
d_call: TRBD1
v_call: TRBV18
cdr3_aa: CASSPRQGDTEAFF
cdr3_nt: TGTGCCAGCTCACCACGACAGGGGGACACTGAAGCTTTCTTT

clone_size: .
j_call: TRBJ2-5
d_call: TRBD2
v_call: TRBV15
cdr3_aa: CATSRGLAGTGETQYF
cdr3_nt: TGTGCCACCAGCAGGGGACTAGCGGGAACAGGCGAGACCCAGTACTTC

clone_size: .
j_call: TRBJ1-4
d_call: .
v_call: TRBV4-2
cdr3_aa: CASSLKGLAATSATNEKLFF
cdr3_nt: TGTGCCAGCAGCCTCAAGGGCCTGGCGGCGACCTCCGCAACTAATGAAAAACTGTTTTTT

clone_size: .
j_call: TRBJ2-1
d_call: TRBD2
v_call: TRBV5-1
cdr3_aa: CASSIGTSSNEQFF
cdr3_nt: TGCGCCAGCAGTATAGGGACTAGCAGCAATGAGCAGTTCTTC

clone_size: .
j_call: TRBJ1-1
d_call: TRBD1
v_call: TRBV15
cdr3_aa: CATSIWTGGGMGEAFF
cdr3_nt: TGTGCCACCAGCATCTGGACAGGGGGCGGGATGGGTGAAGCTTTCTTT

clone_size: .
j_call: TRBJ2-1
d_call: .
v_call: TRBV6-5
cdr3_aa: CASWATSVEQFF
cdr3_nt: TGTGCCAGTTGGGCCACGTCAGTCGAGCAGTTCTTC

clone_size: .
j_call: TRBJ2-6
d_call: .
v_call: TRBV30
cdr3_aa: CAWKVANVLTF
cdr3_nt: TGTGCCTGGAAGGTTGCCAACGTCCTGACTTTC

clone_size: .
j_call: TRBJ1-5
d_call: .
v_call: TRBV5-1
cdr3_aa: CASSLDGKGSQHF
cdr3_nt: TGCGCCAGCAGCTTGGACGGTAAGGGGTCCCAGCATTTT

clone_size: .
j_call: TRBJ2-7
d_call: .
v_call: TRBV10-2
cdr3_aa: CASSESPGYEQYF
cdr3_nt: TGCGCCAGCAGTGAGTCTCCAGGGTACGAGCAGTACTTC

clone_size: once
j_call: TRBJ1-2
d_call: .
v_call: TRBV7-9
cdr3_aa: CASSSPRYSVDGYTF
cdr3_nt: TGTGCCAGCAGCTCCCCGAGGTATAGCGTGGATGGCTACACCTTC

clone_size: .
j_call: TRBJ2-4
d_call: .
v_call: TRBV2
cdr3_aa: CASRNSPIVQYF
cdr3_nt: TGTGCCAGCAGAAACAGCCCCATCGTTCAGTACTTC

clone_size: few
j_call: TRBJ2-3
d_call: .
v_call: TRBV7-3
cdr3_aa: CASSLRSSLLSTDTQYF
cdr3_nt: TGTGCCAGCAGCTTAAGGTCTAGCTTATTGAGCACAGATACGCAGTATTTT

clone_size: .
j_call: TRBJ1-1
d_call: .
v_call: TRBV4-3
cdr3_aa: CASSQDRMGNTEAFF
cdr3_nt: TGCGCCAGCAGCCAAGACAGGATGGGTAACACTGAAGCTTTCTTT

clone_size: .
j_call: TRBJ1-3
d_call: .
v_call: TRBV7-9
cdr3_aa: CASSLASGLLNTIYF
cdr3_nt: TGTGCCAGCAGCTTAGCGTCGGGACTTTTAAACACCATATATTTT

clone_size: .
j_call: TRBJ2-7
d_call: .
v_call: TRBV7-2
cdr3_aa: CASSLMGVSSSYEQYF
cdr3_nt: TGTGCCAGCAGCTTAATGGGAGTCTCGAGCTCCTACGAGCAGTACTTC

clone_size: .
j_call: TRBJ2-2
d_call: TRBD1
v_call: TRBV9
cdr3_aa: CASSDRDRTNTGELFF
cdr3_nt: TGTGCCAGCAGCGACCGGGACAGGACGAACACCGGGGAGCTGTTTTTT